These 2 T cell receptor beta chains originate from one sample sequenced in a study of cytomegalovirus exposure and HLA in healthy donors. It was with 60 Vbeta and 13 Jbeta primers that the PCR ran. Using immunoSEQ multiplex PCR, the repertoire was profiled, and TCRdb retains in-frame clones only, with some absent. Of about 150,000 clones listed, 60% to 70% are singletons. Sequenced input: PBMCs. These receptors all come from a woman in her sixties in good health and CMV-seropositive.

This clone was found a few times. V gene TRBV11-2 combines with J gene TRBJ2-3; no clear D. Germline V gene lookup returns CDR1 SGHAT and CDR2 FQNNGV. The CDR3 is 13 residues long. V dropped 5 bases and J dropped 4 bases, with 10 bases sitting between them. The CDR3 sequence: CASSLIGPDTQYF. CDR3 coding DNA: TGTGCCAGCAGCCTAATCGGTCCAGATACGCAGTATTTT.

The chain links TRBV5-1 to TRBJ2-3, with 13 positions matching TRBD2. V lost 3 bases, J lost 5 bases, and 3 bases stayed unmatched. Looked up from germline, CDR1 is SGHRS and CDR2 is YFSETQ. CDR3 length equals 15 residues. The CDR3 DNA follows: TGCGCCAGCAGCTGGGGGACTAGCGGGAAAGATACGCAGTATTTT. This encodes CASSWGTSGKDTQYF. The full variable domain, with the rest looked up from reference TRBV5-1 and TRBJ2-3, is KAGVTQTPRYLIKTRGQQVTLSCSPISGHRSVSWYQQTPGQGLQFLFEYFSETQRNKGNFPGRFSGRQFSNSRSEMNVSTLELGDSALYLCASSWGTSGKDTQYFGPGTRLTVL.